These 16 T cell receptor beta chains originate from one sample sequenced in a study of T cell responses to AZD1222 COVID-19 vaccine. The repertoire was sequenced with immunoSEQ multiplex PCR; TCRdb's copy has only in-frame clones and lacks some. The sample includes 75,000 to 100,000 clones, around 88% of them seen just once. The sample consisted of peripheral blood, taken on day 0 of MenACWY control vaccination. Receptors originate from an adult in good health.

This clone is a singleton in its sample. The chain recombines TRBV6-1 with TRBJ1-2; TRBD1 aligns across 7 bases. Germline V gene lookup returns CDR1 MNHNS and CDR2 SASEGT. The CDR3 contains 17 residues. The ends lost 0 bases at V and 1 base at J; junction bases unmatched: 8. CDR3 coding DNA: TGTGCCAGCAGTGAAGCGCCTGGGGGGACAGTTAACTATGGCTACACCTTC. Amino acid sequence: CASSEAPGGTVNYGYTF.

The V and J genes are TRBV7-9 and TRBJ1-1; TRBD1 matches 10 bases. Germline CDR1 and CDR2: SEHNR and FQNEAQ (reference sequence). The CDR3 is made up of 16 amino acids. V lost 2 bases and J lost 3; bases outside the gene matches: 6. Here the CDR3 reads CASSLLGTGAHTEAFF. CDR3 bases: TGTGCCAGCAGCTTACTCGGGACAGGGGCCCACACTGAAGCTTTCTTT. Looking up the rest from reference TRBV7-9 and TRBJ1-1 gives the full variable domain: DTGVSQNPRHKITKRGQNVTFRCDPISEHNRLYWYRQTLGQGPEFLTYFQNEAQLEKSRLLSDRFSAERPKGSFSTLEIQRTEQGDSAMYLCASSLLGTGAHTEAFFGQGTRLTVV.

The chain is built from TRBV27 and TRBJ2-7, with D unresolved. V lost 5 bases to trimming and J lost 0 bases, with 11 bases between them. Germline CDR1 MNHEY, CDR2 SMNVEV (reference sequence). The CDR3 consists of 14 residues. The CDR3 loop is CASSLTMLSYEQYF. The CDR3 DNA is TGTGCCAGCAGTCTCACAATGCTCTCCTACGAGCAGTACTTC.

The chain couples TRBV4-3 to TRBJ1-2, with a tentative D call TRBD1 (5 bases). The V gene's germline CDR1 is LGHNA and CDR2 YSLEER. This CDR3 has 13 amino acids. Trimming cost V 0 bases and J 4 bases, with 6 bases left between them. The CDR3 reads CASSQERGYGYTF. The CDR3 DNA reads TGCGCCAGCAGCCAAGAAAGGGGCTATGGCTACACCTTC.

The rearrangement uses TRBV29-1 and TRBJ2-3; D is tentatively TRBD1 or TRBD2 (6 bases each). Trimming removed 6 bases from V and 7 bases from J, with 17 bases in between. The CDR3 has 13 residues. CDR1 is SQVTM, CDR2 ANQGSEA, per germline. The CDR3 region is CSVPGAGTNTQYF. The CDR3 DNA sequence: TGCAGCGTCCCGGGGGCAGGGACAAATACGCAGTATTTT.

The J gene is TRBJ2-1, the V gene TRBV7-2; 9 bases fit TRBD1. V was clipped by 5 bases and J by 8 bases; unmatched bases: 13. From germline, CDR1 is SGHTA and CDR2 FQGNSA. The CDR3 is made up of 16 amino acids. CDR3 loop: CASSLRPGQGRYEQFF. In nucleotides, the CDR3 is TGTGCCAGCAGCCTGAGGCCAGGACAGGGGAGATATGAGCAGTTCTTC.

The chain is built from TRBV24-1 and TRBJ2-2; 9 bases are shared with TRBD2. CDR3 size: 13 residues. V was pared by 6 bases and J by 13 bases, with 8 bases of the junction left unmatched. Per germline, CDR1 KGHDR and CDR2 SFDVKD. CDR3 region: CATSSPSGEGLFF. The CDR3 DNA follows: TGTGCCACCAGTAGTCCTAGCGGGGAGGGGCTGTTTTTT.

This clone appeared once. For the CDR3, the DNA is TGTGCCAGCAGCTTTACCCTGAGCGGGGCAGATACGCAGTATTTT. This codes for CASSFTLSGADTQYF. The chain couples TRBV5-6 to TRBJ2-3, with 7 bases matching TRBD2. This CDR3 has 15 residues. V was clipped by 2 bases and J by 4 bases; unmatched bases: 7. Germline CDR1 is SGHDT and CDR2 is YYEEEE.

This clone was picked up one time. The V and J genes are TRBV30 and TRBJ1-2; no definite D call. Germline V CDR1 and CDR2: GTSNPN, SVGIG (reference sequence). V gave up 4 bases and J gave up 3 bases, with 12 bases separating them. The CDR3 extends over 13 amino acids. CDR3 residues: CAWTEVPYYGYTF. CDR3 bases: TGTGCCTGGACCGAAGTGCCGTACTATGGCTACACCTTC.

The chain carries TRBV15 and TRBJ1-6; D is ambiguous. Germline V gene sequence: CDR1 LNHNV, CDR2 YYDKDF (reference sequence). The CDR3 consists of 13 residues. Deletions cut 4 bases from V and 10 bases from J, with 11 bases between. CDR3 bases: TGTGCCACCAGCAATACGACCTACTCACCCCTCCACTTT. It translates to CATSNTTYSPLHF.

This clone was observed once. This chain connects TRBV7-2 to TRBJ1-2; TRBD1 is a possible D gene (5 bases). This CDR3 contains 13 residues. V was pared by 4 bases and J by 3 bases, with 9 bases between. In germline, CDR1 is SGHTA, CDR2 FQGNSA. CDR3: CASSSTAYYGYTF. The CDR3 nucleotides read TGTGCCAGCAGCTCGACAGCCTACTATGGCTACACCTTC.

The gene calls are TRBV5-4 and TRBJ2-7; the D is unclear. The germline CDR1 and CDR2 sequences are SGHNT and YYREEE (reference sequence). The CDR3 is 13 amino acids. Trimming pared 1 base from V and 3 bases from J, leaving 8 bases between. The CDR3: CASSLTADYEQYF. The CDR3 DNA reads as TGTGCCAGCAGCTTGACGGCTGACTACGAGCAGTACTTC.

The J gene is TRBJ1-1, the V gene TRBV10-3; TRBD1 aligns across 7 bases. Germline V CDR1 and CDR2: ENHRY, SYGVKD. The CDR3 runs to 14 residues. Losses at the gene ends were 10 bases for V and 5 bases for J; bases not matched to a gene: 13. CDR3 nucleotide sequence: TGTGCCACCCAGAGACAGGGCGAGATGACTGAAGCTTTCTTT. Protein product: CATQRQGEMTEAFF.

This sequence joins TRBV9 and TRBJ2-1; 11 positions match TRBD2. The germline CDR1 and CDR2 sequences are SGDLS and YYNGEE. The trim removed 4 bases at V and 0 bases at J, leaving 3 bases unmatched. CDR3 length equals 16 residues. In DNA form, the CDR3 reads TGTGCCAGCAGCAGACTAGCGGGGAACTCCTACAATGAGCAGTTCTTC. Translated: CASSRLAGNSYNEQFF.

The CDR3 spells CASSPGVGAEAFF. The CDR3 DNA sequence: TGTGCCAGCAGTCCAGGGGTCGGGGCTGAAGCTTTCTTT. The chain has TRBV2 and TRBJ1-1; the D gene is possibly TRBD1 (6 bases). The V and J ends lost 5 bases and 6 bases respectively, with 13 bases between them. The length of the CDR3 is 13 residues. Germline V gene data show CDR1 as SNHLY and CDR2 as FYNNEI.

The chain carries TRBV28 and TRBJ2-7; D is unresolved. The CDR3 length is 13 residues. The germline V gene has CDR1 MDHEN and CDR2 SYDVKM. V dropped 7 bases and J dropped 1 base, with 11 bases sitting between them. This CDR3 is CASTLQVSYEQYF. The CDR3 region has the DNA TGTGCCAGCACCTTGCAGGTATCCTACGAGCAGTACTTC.